The 8 T cell receptor beta chains presented below share a single source sample, sequenced in a study of T-cell memory formation after mild COVID-19. From the 5' RACE reads, TCRdb called clonotypes with MiXCR, one entry per CDR3 protein. The table has about 290,000 distinct CDR3 sequences, approximately 19% seen once; the top ten hold roughly 23%. The sample comprised PBMCs or a T cell subset sorted from them (not recorded which). Receptors originate from a man in his late teens or twenties who had mild COVID-19 (a few samples of this study predate the infection). Cell type and time point are not known.

This clonotype was counted between two and nine times. CDR3 in amino acids: CASSRNGGRGYDEQFF. CDR3 in DNA: TGTGCCAGCAGCCGTAACGGGGGGAGAGGGTATGATGAGCAGTTCTTC. The chain is built from TRBV7-2 and TRBJ2-1, with 7 bases fitting TRBD2. CDR3 length: 16 amino acids. CDR1 is SGHTA and CDR2 is FQGNSA in the germline V gene. V gave up 5 bases and J gave up 8 bases; unmatched junction bases: 15.

The sample holds one count of this clonotype. The CDR3 sequence is CATSYGSGQPQHF. In DNA, the CDR3 is TGTGCCACCAGTTACGGGAGCGGACAGCCCCAGCATTTT. V and J are TRBV24-1 and TRBJ1-5; D is unresolved. Germline CDR1 and CDR2: KGHDR and SFDVKD. The CDR3 consists of 13 residues. V dropped 6 bases and J dropped 7 bases, with 12 bases sitting between them.

This clonotype has a handful of counts. The chain is built from TRBV18 and TRBJ1-6; D is possibly TRBD1 (5 bases). CDR1 is KGHSH, CDR2 LQKENI, per germline. The CDR3 is made up of 14 amino acids. Trimming removed 3 bases at V and 8 bases at J, with 11 bases between. DNA of the CDR3: TGTGCCAGCTCACCCGGGACCGTTCATTCACCCCTCCACTTT. Residues: CASSPGTVHSPLHF.

This clonotype appeared a few times. The V gene is TRBV4-1, the J gene TRBJ1-1; D not resolved. CDR1 and CDR2 from the germline V gene are MGHRA and YSYEKL. Trimming left V 0 bases short and J 6 bases short, with 14 bases between. The CDR3 is made up of 15 amino acids. For the CDR3, the DNA is TGCGCCAGCAGCCAAGATAAGGGAGAAATGGCTGAAGCTTTCTTT. This translates into CASSQDKGEMAEAFF.

J is TRBJ2-5 and V is TRBV12-3 or TRBV12-4; tentative D call: TRBD2 (5 bases). V lost 1 base, J lost 4 bases, and 10 bases lay in between. CDR3 length: 14 residues. The CDR3 is CASSLVTTGETQYF. The CDR3 DNA follows: TGTGCCAGCAGTTTAGTGACTACCGGAGAGACCCAGTACTTC.

Only one count was recorded for this clonotype. The J gene is TRBJ2-7, the V gene TRBV6-1, with a possible D match to TRBD2 (5 bases). The CDR3 consists of 13 residues. CDR1 and CDR2 from the germline V gene are MNHNS and SASEGT. V was shortened by 10 bases and J by 6 bases, with 19 bases between the two germline ends. The CDR3 sequence: CATLGVVRGEQYF. The CDR3, as DNA: TGTGCCACCCTCGGGGTGGTACGTGGCGAGCAGTACTTC.

In this sample, this clonotype turned up many times. The V gene is TRBV4-3, the J gene TRBJ2-7; D may correspond to TRBD1 or TRBD2 (6 bases each). In germline, CDR1 is LGHNA, CDR2 YSLEER. The V gene lost 0 bases and the J gene lost 7 bases, with 13 bases spanning the gap. This CDR3 has 14 amino acids. CDR3 protein: CASSQEGGRWEQYV. CDR3 nucleotides: TGCGCCAGCAGCCAAGAAGGGGGGCGGTGGGAGCAGTACGTC.

V usage is TRBV6-4 and J usage is TRBJ1-6; D may be TRBD1 (6 bases). The CDR3 is made up of 16 amino acids. Germline CDR1 MRHNA, CDR2 SNTAGT. Trimming removed 4 bases from V and 10 bases from J, with 20 bases in between. In DNA, the CDR3 is TGTGCCAGCAGTGTCCCCGTGGGGACACCATGGTCACCCCTCCACTTT. Its translation is CASSVPVGTPWSPLHF.